This entry features one T cell receptor (beta chain) sequence. Trimming pared 4 bases from V and 6 bases from J, leaving 7 bases between. The CDR3 covers 11 residues. Looked up from germline, CDR1 is SGHDT and CDR2 is YYEEEE. While the first cohort had over 650 subjects, the donors belonged to the separate validation cohort of 100 to 150 subjects. Using immunoSEQ multiplex PCR, the repertoire was profiled, and TCRdb retains in-frame clones only, with some absent. The sample records around 80,000 clones, 96% being singletons. This sample is drawn from a study of cytomegalovirus exposure and HLA in healthy donors.

This clonotype was sampled from a woman aged 18-29 years in good health and CMV-seronegative. The material sequenced was PBMCs. This sequence joins TRBV5-6 and TRBJ1-1; no reliable D call. CDR3 nucleotides: TGTGCCAGCAGCATCTCAGCTGAAGCTTTCTTT. Translating gives CASSISAEAFF.